A single sample gave rise to the 7 T cell receptor beta chains below, sequenced in a study of blood T cell repertoires in COVID-19. The assay was immunoSEQ multiplex PCR, and TCRdb's table has in-frame clones only and misses some. The table has approximately 260,000 clones, approximately 83% seen once. Input material: peripheral blood. Receptor source: a woman aged 80 or over with acute or convalescent COVID-19.

The rearrangement uses TRBV5-1 and TRBJ2-3; D gene unclear. CDR1 SGHRS and CDR2 YFSETQ come from the germline V gene. The CDR3 loop spans 14 amino acids. V was shortened by 6 bases and J by 0 bases, with 11 bases between the two germline ends. As DNA, the CDR3 is TGCGCCAGCAACCTGGGCTCTAGCACAGATACGCAGTATTTT. It is translated as CASNLGSSTDTQYF.

The rearrangement joins TRBV28 to TRBJ1-2, with D uncertain. V was clipped by 6 bases and J by 1 base, with 9 bases between them. The CDR3 is 13 amino acids. Germline CDR1 MDHEN, CDR2 SYDVKM. CDR3 sequence (DNA): TGTGCCAGCAGAAGCCAACTTAACTATGGCTACACCTTC. This codes for CASRSQLNYGYTF.

The rearrangement joins TRBV30 to TRBJ1-2, with D possibly matching TRBD1 (5 bases). Trimming removed 4 bases from V and 6 bases from J, with 9 bases in between. This CDR3 region has 11 residues. The germline V gene encodes CDR1 GTSNPN and CDR2 SVGIG (reference sequence). The CDR3 reads CAWNKGNGYTF. CDR3 DNA: TGTGCCTGGAATAAGGGGAATGGCTACACCTTC.

The chain uses TRBV7-2 and TRBJ1-2; D may be TRBD1 (5 bases). With 1 base removed from V and 6 bases from J, the gap between germline ends came to 15 bases. CDR1 and CDR2 from the germline V gene are SGHTA and FQGNSA. The CDR3 loop spans 15 amino acids. The DNA of the CDR3 is TGTGCCAGCAGCTTAGTGCGGGGGTCGTCCGATGGCTACACCTTC. This sequence encodes CASSLVRGSSDGYTF. The variable domain in full, with the rest retrieved from reference TRBV7-2 and TRBJ1-2, is GAGVSQSPSNKVTEKGKDVELRCDPISGHTALYWYRQSLGQGLEFLIYFQGNSAPDKSGLPSDRFSAERTGGSVSTLTIQRTQQEDSAVYLCASSLVRGSSDGYTFGSGTRLTVV.

The chain links TRBV11-2 to TRBJ2-3; TRBD2 might be the D (6 bases). The CDR3 extends over 15 amino acids. The germline V and J ends were trimmed by 4 bases and 2 bases, with 13 bases remaining between them. CDR1 is SGHAT and CDR2 is FQNNGV in the germline V gene. CDR3 loop: CASSSSVASTDTQYF. Written as DNA, the CDR3 is TGTGCCAGCAGCTCTAGCGTCGCTTCCACAGATACGCAGTATTTT.

V is TRBV11-3 and J is TRBJ1-3; 10 bases line up with TRBD1. The CDR3 has 18 amino acids. J lost 0 bases, V lost 7 bases, and 12 bases had no gene match. Germline values: CDR1 SGHNT, CDR2 YENEEA. CDR3 nucleotides: TGTGCCAGCATCCGAAAGGGACAGGGGCATTACTCTGGAAACACCATATATTTT. Encoded protein: CASIRKGQGHYSGNTIYF. The full variable domain, rest sourced from reference TRBV11-3 and TRBJ1-3, is EAGVVQSPRYKIIEKKQPVAFWCNPISGHNTLYWYLQNLGQGPELLIRYENEEAVDDSQLPKDRFSAERLKGVDSTLKIQPAELGDSAVYLCASIRKGQGHYSGNTIYFGEGSWLTVV.

This clone was detected only once. CDR3 DNA sequence: TGTGCCAGCAGTCCCGGGACAGGGGGGTGGTACGAGCAGTACTTC. The encoded protein is CASSPGTGGWYEQYF. The V call is TRBV28, the J call TRBJ2-7, with 11 bases fitting TRBD1. The trim removed 5 bases at V and 4 bases at J, leaving 7 bases unmatched. Germline lookup yields CDR1 MDHEN and CDR2 SYDVKM. The CDR3 is 15 residues long. Together with reference TRBV28 and TRBJ2-7, the CDR3 gives the full variable domain: DVKVTQSSRYLVKRTGEKVFLECVQDMDHENMFWYRQDPGLGLRLIYFSYDVKMKEKGDIPEGYSVSREKKERFSLILESASTNQTSMYLCASSPGTGGWYEQYFGPGTRLTVT.